The present T cell receptor (beta chain) was sequenced within a study of control samples from healthy donors and cancer patients (dated by TCRdb to 2018 to 2021). The germline V gene provides CDR1 SGHDT and CDR2 YYEEEE. The CDR3, from cysteine to phenylalanine, totals 14 residues. The entry retains the CDR3 DNA only, 42 bases that are in frame from base 1. The junction shows trimming of 2 bases on V and 2 bases on J, plus 8 bases between the germline ends. Library preparation was by the immunoSEQ multiplex PCR assay. This is the immuneACCESS table as TCRdb keeps it, with only in-frame sequences that have V and J called. A part of the clones is gone; compared with another copy, unresolved V genes explain less than half, and the rest is unexplained. The sample includes more than 85,000 clones, with about 81% observed a single time. The ten largest clones take up roughly 39% of the sample. This clone was counted only a few times. The clone's antigen remains unknown. Base qualities are not provided; no much larger clone lies one nucleotide away.

The V and J segments used are TRBV5-6 and TRBJ1-3; the best D guess is TRBD1, with 5 bases matching. The sequenced sample consisted of PBMCs. This TCR was recovered from a man between 65 and 79 years old with lung cancer. The CDR3 region has the sequence CASSFPGTGNTIYF. The bases read TGTGCCAGCAGCTTCCCAGGGACTGGAAACACCATATATTTT.